The entry that follows covers one T cell receptor beta chain sequence. This clone was counted a few times. It lacks a known antigen. No much larger clonotype is one base removed from it; base qualities were not supplied. CDR1 and CDR2 were assigned from the germline V gene as MRHNA and SNTAGT. The V and J ends are trimmed by 4 bases and 4 bases, leaving 11 bases between them. From the cysteine through the phenylalanine, the CDR3 covers 14 amino acids. Of the read, only the CDR3 DNA is kept; its 42 bases are in frame from base 1. The library was built by means of the immunoSEQ multiplex PCR assay. A mixture of 60 forward primers for TCR Vbeta segments and 13 reverse primers for TCR Jbeta segments was used in the multiplex PCR. The CDR3 region of rearranged TCR beta genes was amplified from genomic DNA with a multiplex PCR assay. The Illumina HiSeq System was used to sequence the amplified TCR beta libraries as 87-base-pair reads. Per the authors' processing: A later analysis counted about 82 million unique TCR beta chains across the 666 repertoires, and about 10 million of these chains were shared by at least two donors. Raw reads were error-corrected and collapsed into unique sequences with a nearest-neighbor algorithm that merged closely related sequences to remove PCR and sequencing errors. To assign V, D and J gene segments, CDR3 sequences were aligned to IMGT reference sequences. For a sequence to be retained, at least a six-nucleotide match to both a V gene segment and a J gene segment was required. A rearrangement counted as productive if the CDR3 had no stop codons and remained in frame with V and J, and every other rearrangement counted as non-productive. Following IMGT convention, CDR3 was defined as the stretch from the second conserved V-encoded cysteine up to the conserved J-encoded phenylalanine. The earlier analysis of more than 450 of the donors excluded sequences that lacked an unambiguous match to a single V gene segment. In an earlier analysis of approximately 550 of the donors, V segments were called functional above 56.7% productive rearrangements and were called segregating when the between-donor standard deviation exceeded 5%. A statistical classification framework was built for diagnosing cytomegalovirus status from the catalog of TCR beta chain sequences. V and J gene assignment, in a later analysis, came from comparing TCR nucleotide sequences with IMGT/GENE-DB human TR gene sequences. In a later analysis, CDR3 sequences and most-parsimonious VDJ recombination scenarios were assigned using the TCRdist pipeline. In a later analysis, each TCR beta chain was defined by its CDR3 amino acid sequence together with its V-gene family, and reads lacking a unique V-gene family were excluded. To address suspected cross-contamination and a sequencing artifact, a later analysis removed roughly 640 highly shared, low-generation-probability nucleotide sequences. In a later analysis, a clonal expansion index was calculated for each public chain from normalized within-repertoire ranks of inferred template counts. A later analysis computed generation probabilities with a VDJ recombination model fitted to out-of-frame rearrangements, and checked the results against IGoR. A later analysis scored TCR-TCR, TCR-HLA and TCR-CMV co-occurrence with hypergeometric tests, applying a repertoire-size bias correction to TCR pairs. In a later analysis, false discovery rates were estimated by permuting HLA or CMV assignments 20 times. In a later analysis, co-occurring TCRs were grouped using DBSCAN, and TCRdist sequence similarity was added for clustering within HLA-allele-positive subsets. For co-occurrence clustering, repertoires with fewer than 30,000 or more than 120,000 public chains were excluded, along with four or five repertoires with anomalous nucleotide sharing. Held by TCRdb, this immuneACCESS table contains in-frame sequences only and omits some clones. Under half of the omission traces to an unresolved V gene where checked; the cause of the rest is unknown. That table furnishes V, J and clone size, whereas the DNA furnished D and trimming. The sample table shows hundreds of thousands of clones, and just under 80% are seen once. The ten biggest clones cover around 0.45% of the sample.

The cohort consisted of hundreds of healthy bone marrow donors. At the time of sampling, all cohort members were nominally healthy, though unrecorded immune exposures were likely present. The donor was CMV seronegative and was included in the group of about 350 seronegative cohort members. A peripheral blood sample was collected from each donor, and TCR beta sequencing was performed on peripheral blood mononuclear cells. The Qiagen DNeasy Blood Extraction Kit was used to extract genomic DNA from the blood cell samples. The data were obtained in a study of cytomegalovirus exposure and HLA in healthy donors (dated by TCRdb to 2017 to 2019). Concerning the study at large: According to an earlier analysis of several hundred of the donors, 150 million to 200 million T cells yielded 90 million to 140 million unique TCR beta sequences and around 280 Gb of sequence data. About 310 gigabases of sequencing data and 70 million to 100 million unique TCR sequences were included in an early release covering over 600 HLA-typed donors. The genetic ancestry cluster associated with self-reported Caucasian donors included around 76% of the roughly 400 genotyped donors. The study was designed to test whether signatures of past pathogen exposure could be identified by cataloging public T cell receptors. The study profiled the T cell repertoires of hundreds of subjects by immunosequencing and related them to cytomegalovirus serostatus. Besides the first cohort of under 700 subjects, a separate validation cohort made up of 90 to 150 different subjects was used. The study combined high-throughput TCR immunosequencing, statistical association of individual TCRs with disease status, and machine learning to predict cytomegalovirus infection status. To study patterns of TCR occurrence, a later analysis re-analyzed previously published TCR beta repertoires from several hundred donors and added high-resolution HLA genotyping. The later analysis used no new phenotypic data to find candidate immune exposures, relying instead on TCR beta sequences and their occurrence across donors. To decide whether each TCR beta V gene segment behaved as functional or pseudogenic, an earlier analysis of over 500 of the donors relied on high-throughput TCR beta sequencing. Donor age, sex, ethnicity and CMV serostatus were compiled together with the repertoire data. A later genetic analysis used genome-wide SNP genotypes for about three fifths of the 666 donors, treating that subset as a discovery cohort. All discovery cohort repertoires had been generated using a single sequencing platform. HLA typing included class I and class II loci at four-digit resolution. Typing coverage varied by locus: roughly 629-640 donors for A, B, C, DRB1 and DQB1; more than 500 for DQA1; about 570 for DPA1; around 450 for DPB1. Because of strong linkage in the cohort, 4 to 6 DR-DQ haplotypes were treated as single units for association and clustering. Among some 400 genotyped donors of the cohort, an average of roughly 240,000 unique TCR beta nucleotide sequences were sequenced per donor, approximately 20% of them non-productive.

Broad study findings and their caveats: Roughly uniform sequencing depth across donors was assumed in presence/absence analyses, although this assumption may not hold. According to a later genetic analysis, donors in an Asian-associated ancestry cluster had fewer N-insertions in productive TCRs than the approximately 610-donor mean. According to a later analysis, parvovirus B19, influenza, CMV and Epstein-Barr virus appeared linked to several top co-occurrence clusters. Only TCR beta chains were sequenced in this cohort, and the absence of alpha or paired-chain data limited detectable features. A further reported finding was that TCR beta sequences accurately predicted the HLA-A and HLA-B alleles for most subjects in the first cohort. A group of highly shared sequence variants was considered likely to be a technical artifact of the sequencing pipeline. A few of the identified cytomegalovirus-associated TCR beta chains were confirmed in vitro to be specific for cytomegalovirus antigens. The study listed 150 to 200 TCR beta chains as associated with cytomegalovirus. Most CMV-associated TCR beta chains appeared to be HLA-restricted in a later analysis, and the HLA associations seemed to be driven largely by CMV exposure. It was suggested by the authors that the approach could potentially be generalized to other disease states and immunological phenotypes. Because HLA typing was unavailable for some donors at each locus, only the typed subset was used in association tests. Cytomegalovirus status was reported to be diagnosed by the classifier with high specificity and sensitivity in both the original and validation cohorts. In a later analysis, about 16,000 TCR beta sequences were associated with specific HLA alleles at a false discovery rate of 0.05. Most TCR sequences were seen in very few donors, while some public TCRs were found in many individuals. CMV serostatus was the only immune exposure information available for the cohort. In a later analysis, TCR association rates were found to vary across HLA loci, with the most associated TCRs seen for DRB1 alleles and the fewest for HLA-C alleles. Linkage disequilibrium might explain the correlated functional status among segregating V segments, but an unknown experimental factor could not be ruled out. V-gene and J-gene trimming of TCR beta chains was associated with a missense DCLRE1C variant in a later genetic analysis, and the association was replicated in an independent cohort. When HLA alleles, especially DR and DQ, strongly co-occurred, TCR associations were difficult to assign to individual alleles. Some 16 rarely observed V segments, including chromosome 9 orphons, were excluded from the earlier analysis of approximately 500 of the donors because counts were too low. A later analysis found that HLA-associated TCR beta chains were more clonally expanded and had lower generation probabilities than equally common non-associated chains. Some IMGT-functional V segments, including TRBV6-2 and TRBV6-3, could not be told apart with the 87-base-pair reads, so those segments were excluded. Broadly in line with IMGT annotations, most TCR beta V segments showed up in productive rearrangements about 87% or about 30% of the time in an earlier analysis of around 550 of the donors.

The sequence was obtained from a boy between 10 and 17 years old in good health and CMV-seronegative. Sequencing used PBMCs. The sequence joins TRBV6-4 to TRBJ2-1; possibly the D gene is TRBD2, per 5 matching bases. The CDR3 is CASSGETWYNEQFF. Read as DNA, the sequence is TGTGCCAGCAGTGGGGAGACTTGGTACAATGAGCAGTTCTTC.